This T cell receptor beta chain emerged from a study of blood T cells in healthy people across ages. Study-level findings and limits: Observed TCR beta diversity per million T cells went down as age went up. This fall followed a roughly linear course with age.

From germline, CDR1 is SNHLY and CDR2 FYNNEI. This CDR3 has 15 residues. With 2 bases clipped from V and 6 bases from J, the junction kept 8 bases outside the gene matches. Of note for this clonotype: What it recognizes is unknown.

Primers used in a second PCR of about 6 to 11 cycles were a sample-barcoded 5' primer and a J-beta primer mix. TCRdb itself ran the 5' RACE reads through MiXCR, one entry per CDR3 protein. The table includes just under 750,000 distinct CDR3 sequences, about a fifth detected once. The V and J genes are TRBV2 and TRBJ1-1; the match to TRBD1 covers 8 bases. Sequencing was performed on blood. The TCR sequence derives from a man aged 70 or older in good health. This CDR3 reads CASSESRGQGAEAFF. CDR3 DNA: TGTGCCAGCAGTGAATCCAGGGGGCAAGGCGCTGAAGCTTTCTTT.